Below, 24 T cell receptor beta chains from the same sample are listed, as sequenced in a study of a mutant IDH1 vaccine in newly diagnosed glioma. Antigens for these TCRs are unknown. Time point indicated: week 47, end of study. Doses of 300 ug of mutant IDH1 20-mer peptide were given with topical imiquimod. The method was immunoSEQ multiplex PCR; TCRdb's version includes in-frame clones alone and lacks a portion of them. The sample includes some 50,000 clones, approximately 84% of them seen just once. The input for sequencing was PBMCs, taken from a glioma patient whose treatment included an IDH1 peptide vaccine. The receptors here all came from a woman aged 30 to 39 with glioma. Some clones in this sample may be carry-over from other donors' samples.

The V and J genes are TRBV4-2 and TRBJ2-3, with 8 positions matching TRBD2. CDR3 length: 19 amino acids. The V gene end was trimmed by 4 bases and the J gene end by 3 bases; junction bases not matched to a gene: 18. Germline CDR1 LGHNA, CDR2 YNFKEQ. The CDR3 DNA follows: TGTGCCAGCAGCCTAAAAGGGGCCCCGGGACTAGAAGCAACAGATACGCAGTATTTT. This sequence encodes CASSLKGAPGLEATDTQYF.

V gene TRBV6-5 combines with J gene TRBJ1-3; D gene ambiguous. V lost 0 bases, J lost 1 base, and 7 bases lay in between. Germline V lookup: CDR1 MNHEY, CDR2 SVGAGI. The CDR3 extends over 15 amino acids. In DNA form, the CDR3 reads TGTGCCAGCAGTTACTCCGGCAGGTCTGGAAACACCATATATTTT. As protein: CASSYSGRSGNTIYF.

This sequence joins TRBV20-1 and TRBJ2-7; 7 bases are a match to TRBD2. Germline CDR1 and CDR2: DFQATT and SNEGSKA (reference sequence). The CDR3 consists of 11 residues. The CDR3 nucleotides read TGCAGCGGGGACTACTCCTACGAGCAGTACTTC. This sequence encodes CSGDYSYEQYF.

This clone was detected only once. The genes are TRBV7-9 and TRBJ2-5; no reliable D call. The ends were cut back, 2 bases at V and 5 bases at J, with 9 bases in the middle. Germline CDR1 reads SEHNR; CDR2 reads FQNEAQ (reference sequence). The CDR3 is made up of 13 amino acids. The CDR3, as DNA: TGTGCCAGCAGCTTAAGGGAAAGGGAGACCCAGTACTTC. Protein product: CASSLRERETQYF.

V is TRBV19 and J is TRBJ1-1; D is ambiguous. V was shortened by 2 bases and J by 0 bases, with 16 bases between the two germline ends. The germline V gene has CDR1 LNHDA and CDR2 SQIVND (reference sequence). This CDR3 contains 17 residues. CDR3 in amino acids: CASSINGGLRLNTEAFF. Here the CDR3 DNA reads TGTGCCAGTAGTATAAATGGCGGACTTAGACTGAACACTGAAGCTTTCTTT.

This clone was seen only a few times. The J gene is TRBJ2-7, the V gene TRBV7-9, with 15 bases identical to TRBD2. Germline-derived CDR1 and CDR2 are SEHNR and FQNEAQ (reference sequence). This CDR3 has 17 amino acids. Trimming cost V 4 bases and J 4 bases; bases outside gene matches: 8. The CDR3, as DNA: TGTGCCAGCAGCTCCCCGCTCGGGACTAGCGGGGGGTACGAGCAGTACTTC. Its translation is CASSSPLGTSGGYEQYF.

This chain links TRBV30 with TRBJ1-2, with a tentative D call TRBD1 (6 bases). The CDR3 covers 15 residues. CDR1 and CDR2 (germline): GTSNPN, SVGIG (reference sequence). Deletions cut 4 bases from V and 4 bases from J, with 19 bases between. CDR3 region: CAWKGGATPSYGYTF. In DNA form, the CDR3 reads TGTGCCTGGAAGGGGGGGGCAACCCCGTCCTATGGCTACACCTTC.

The gene calls are TRBV7-9 and TRBJ1-2; D possibly corresponds to TRBD1 (6 bases). Trimming removed 5 bases from V and 7 bases from J, with 26 bases in between. The CDR3 is made up of 17 amino acids. From germline, CDR1 is SEHNR and CDR2 FQNEAQ (reference sequence). This CDR3 reads CASSPNRPQTGLGGYTF. The CDR3 DNA sequence: TGTGCCAGCAGCCCCAACCGACCACAGACAGGTTTGGGTGGCTACACCTTC.

The genes are TRBV19 and TRBJ2-2; D uncertain. V lost 1 base and J 4 bases, leaving 4 bases between the germline ends. Germline CDR1 is LNHDA and CDR2 is SQIVND (reference sequence). This CDR3 spans 13 amino acids. CDR3 protein: CASSIGRTGELFF. CDR3 coding DNA: TGTGCCAGTAGTATAGGCCGCACCGGGGAGCTGTTTTTT. Together with reference TRBV19 and TRBJ2-2, the CDR3 gives the full variable domain: DGGITQSPKYLFRKEGQNVTLSCEQNLNHDAMYWYRQDPGQGLRLIYYSQIVNDFQKGDIAEGYSVSREKKESFPLTVTSAQKNPTAFYLCASSIGRTGELFFGEGSRLTVL.

This clone was seen just once. The rearrangement links TRBV23-1 to TRBJ2-5, with 10 bases identical to TRBD2. TRBV23-1 is an ORF for which the function is uncertain. CDR3 length: 16 amino acids. Trimming cost V 3 bases and J 0 bases; bases outside gene matches: 4. CDR3 nucleotide sequence: TGCGCCAGCAGTCAGGCCGGGACTAGCGACCAAGAGACCCAGTACTTC. Translating gives CASSQAGTSDQETQYF.

V gene TRBV14 combines with J gene TRBJ2-1; D not certain. The CDR3 sequence is 13 residues long. V was pared by 3 bases and J by 2 bases, with 5 bases between. Germline V gene sequence: CDR1 SGHDN, CDR2 FVKESK. CDR3 residues: CASSQGPYNEQFF. The CDR3, as DNA: TGTGCCAGCAGCCAGGGCCCCTACAATGAGCAGTTCTTC.

The genes are TRBV27 and TRBJ2-1, with 9 bases matching TRBD2. The CDR3 extends over 15 amino acids. Germline V gene lookup returns CDR1 MNHEY and CDR2 SMNVEV (reference sequence). V gave up 4 bases and J gave up 7 bases; unmatched junction bases: 8. The chain's CDR3 is CASSSSIAGVNEQFF. DNA for the CDR3: TGTGCCAGCAGTTCCTCAATAGCGGGGGTGAATGAGCAGTTCTTC.

CDR3 loop: CSVDTGGGNEQFF. For the CDR3, the DNA is TGCAGCGTTGATACGGGAGGGGGAAATGAGCAGTTCTTC. This chain connects TRBV29-1 to TRBJ2-1; 8 bases match TRBD2. Germline V gives CDR1 SQVTM, CDR2 ANQGSEA. J lost 7 bases, V lost 3 bases, and 5 bases had no gene match. CDR3 length equals 13 residues.

There are a few counts of this clone. V and J are TRBV4-1 and TRBJ1-1, with 8 nucleotides matching TRBD1. This CDR3 has 15 residues. Germline loops: CDR1 MGHRA, CDR2 YSYEKL. V dropped 7 bases and J dropped 4; count of bases not matched to a gene: 11. CDR3 nucleotides: TGCGCCAGCAAAAGCGCAGGGGGCCTGGTCACTGAAGCTTTCTTT. Translated, it gives CASKSAGGLVTEAFF.

This chain uses TRBV7-9 with TRBJ2-3; 8 nucleotides agree with TRBD2. The CDR3 runs 13 residues. Germline V gives CDR1 SEHNR, CDR2 FQNEAQ (reference sequence). Losses at the gene ends were 5 bases for V and 5 bases for J; bases not matched to a gene: 3. CDR3 bases: TGTGCCAGCAGCCCCCGGGGGGGAGATACGCAGTATTTT. Amino acids: CASSPRGGDTQYF.

The chain links TRBV15 to TRBJ2-5; 7 bases align to TRBD1. This CDR3 is 15 amino acids long. Germline CDR1 reads LNHNV; CDR2 reads YYDKDF (reference sequence). V shed 2 bases, J shed 1 base, and the junction held 4 bases outside the gene matches. CDR3 loop: CATSRQGQIQETQYF. In DNA, the CDR3 is TGTGCCACCAGCAGACAGGGACAGATCCAAGAGACCCAGTACTTC.

The chain joins TRBV6-5 to TRBJ1-1; possibly TRBD1 for D (6 bases). V was pared by 6 bases and J by 7 bases, with 18 bases between. Germline CDR1 and CDR2: MNHEY and SVGAGI. CDR3 length equals 14 residues. This CDR3 reads CASSQPGQSFEAFF. CDR3 coding DNA: TGTGCCAGCAGCCAACCGGGACAATCATTTGAAGCTTTCTTT.

This chain uses TRBV4-1 with TRBJ2-7, with D tentatively TRBD2 (6 bases). The germline V gene encodes CDR1 MGHRA and CDR2 YSYEKL. This CDR3 has 13 residues. The V end lost 0 bases, the J end lost 3 bases, and 6 bases lay between the germline ends. Written as DNA, the CDR3 is TGCGCCAGCAGCCAAGAGGGGGGCTACGAGCAGTACTTC. It codes for CASSQEGGYEQYF.

This chain links TRBV10-3 with TRBJ1-2, with TRBD1 identical over 8 bases. Germline CDR1 and CDR2: ENHRY and SYGVKD. The CDR3 totals 12 residues. The J segment lost 4 bases and the V segment lost 7 bases, leaving 2 bases of the junction unmatched. CDR3 nucleotide sequence: TGTGCCATCACCGACAGGGGCTATGGCTACACCTTC. It encodes CAITDRGYGYTF.

The chain is built from TRBV21-1 and TRBJ1-1. TRBV21-1 constitutes a pseudogene. The CDR3 runs to 16 residues. The CDR3 loop is CASSSRQGGGKTEAFF. The CDR3 nucleotides read TGTGCCAGCAGCTCTCGACAGGGAGGGGGAAAAACTGAAGCTTTCTTT.

J is TRBJ2-7 and V is TRBV4-1, with unresolved D. V shed 4 bases and J shed 3 bases, with 16 bases lying between them. CDR3 length: 15 residues. CDR1 is MGHRA and CDR2 is YSYEKL in the germline V gene. The CDR3 spells CASSPSSQADYEQYF. CDR3 nucleotides: TGCGCCAGCAGCCCCTCCTCGCAGGCGGACTACGAGCAGTACTTC.

The gene calls are TRBV7-2 and TRBJ2-1; 8 bases line up with TRBD2. V shed 7 bases, J shed 0 bases, and the junction held 11 bases outside the gene matches. The CDR3 has 17 amino acids. Germline CDR1 SGHTA, CDR2 FQGNSA. CDR3 bases: TGTGCCAGCACCTCTAGGGCACTAGCGGACTCCTACAATGAGCAGTTCTTC. This sequence encodes CASTSRALADSYNEQFF.

This clone was seen a single time. V is TRBV6-5 and J is TRBJ2-1; D could derive from TRBD1 or TRBD2 (7 bases each). The CDR3 extends over 12 amino acids. The germline V and J ends were trimmed by 6 bases and 10 bases, with 13 bases remaining between them. Germline loops: CDR1 MNHEY, CDR2 SVGAGI. The CDR3 DNA reads TGTGCCAGCAGAGCGGGACAGACGGAGCAGTTCTTC. Protein product: CASRAGQTEQFF.

This clone has only one observation. The chain employs TRBV29-1 and TRBJ1-4; D is uncertain. The CDR3 runs to 15 residues. Deletions cut 4 bases from V and 6 bases from J, with 18 bases between. The germline V gene encodes CDR1 SQVTM and CDR2 ANQGSEA. Here the CDR3 DNA reads TGCAGCGTTGGCAAACTGTTGGACGGAGATGAAAAACTGTTTTTT. Amino acid sequence: CSVGKLLDGDEKLFF. Variable domain in full (rest from reference TRBV29-1 and TRBJ1-4): SAVISQKPSRDICQRGTSLTIQCQVDSQVTMMFWYRQQPGQSLTLIATANQGSEATYESGFVIDKFPISRPNLTFSTLTVSNMSPEDSSIYLCSVGKLLDGDEKLFFGSGTQLSVL.